This TCR beta chain came from a study of cytomegalovirus exposure and HLA in healthy donors. Study findings and constraints: Most TCR beta V segments were productive about 87% or about 30% of the time in an earlier analysis. Immune exposure was documented only through CMV serostatus. Testing in vitro showed a few CMV-associated chains specific for CMV antigens. Later genetic work tied a missense DCLRE1C variant to beta-chain V and J trimming.

The study ran its PCR with 60 Vbeta and 13 Jbeta primers. Clones were read by immunoSEQ multiplex PCR, and TCRdb kept only the in-frame ones, dropping some. The sample is made up of roughly 80,000 clones, and the top ten hold 1.1% of it. In germline, CDR1 is SQVTM, CDR2 ANQGSEA. This CDR3 spans 13 amino acids. V was clipped by 6 bases and J by 9 bases; unmatched bases: 11. On this clone itself: The target antigen is unknown.

The chain recombines TRBV29-1 with TRBJ2-1; TRBD2 matches at 7 bases. Sequencing input: PBMCs. The clonotype comes from a young woman in good health and CMV-seronegative. DNA for the CDR3: TGCAGCGTCCTGGGAGCAGGGAGGGGTGAGCAGTTCTTC. The encoded protein is CSVLGAGRGEQFF.